The present T cell receptor beta chain was sequenced within a study of cytotoxic CD8 clonotypes in ibrutinib-treated CLL. Study overall: Responses: roughly 24 partial, 2 complete; after median about 68 months, about 15 stayed remitted, roughly 12 progressed. General study results and limits: Contraction or stability on treatment was seen for public clonotypes, which were uncommon.

PBMCs were cryopreserved, and roughly 2 micrograms of genomic DNA from them went into TCR beta libraries. Depth targeted 1 in 200,000 to 1 in 1 million T cells, averaging about 9.2x coverage per clonotype. Repertoires were generated with immunoSEQ multiplex PCR, while TCRdb's copy carries only in-frame clones and drops some. Of some 150,000 clones listed, roughly 80% are singletons. To note about this clone: Its specificity is not known.

The CDR3 is 13 amino acids. Between the trimmed V and J ends, which lost 4 bases and 0 bases, there was a span of 6 bases. Germline V gene lookup returns CDR1 MDHEN and CDR2 SYDVKM. The V and J genes are TRBV28 and TRBJ1-1; no definite D call. Sample: PBMCs, taken after 12 months of ibrutinib treatment. The clonotype comes from a human donor with chronic lymphocytic leukemia. The CDR3 reads CASSSSLNTEAFF. The CDR3, as DNA: TGTGCCAGCAGTTCCAGTCTGAACACTGAAGCTTTCTTT.